The rows below give T cell receptor beta chains drawn from one sample of a study of spatial heterogeneity in lung cancer. Via MiXCR, TCRdb re-called the 5' RACE reads, giving one row per CDR3 protein. Among 90,000 or so distinct CDR3 sequences listed, approximately 8.6% were seen once. This specimen was PBMCs, taken at surgery. These receptor sequences come from a male donor with early-stage non-small cell lung cancer. CDR3s include the opening cysteine and the closing phenylalanine or tryptophan. D genes are given only for firm matches. Clone size, where shown, is once, few, many, or a class for clones that have expanded.

j_call v_call d_call clone_size cdr3_nt cdr3_aa
TRBJ2-3 TRBV11-1 NA NA TGTGCCAGCAGCACACCTCCAGGGGATACGCAGTATTTT CASSTPPGDTQYF
TRBJ2-5 TRBV3-1 TRBD2 NA TGTGCCAGCAGCCAAGATGGGGTAGCGGGGGAAGAGACCCAGTACTTC CASSQDGVAGEETQYF
TRBJ1-3 TRBV25-1 NA NA TGTGCCAGCAAGAGGGGTCTCCTTAACTCTGGAAACACCATATATTTT CASKRGLLNSGNTIYF
TRBJ1-1 TRBV6-5 NA NA TGTGCCAGCAGTTACACAGGGATTATCCCAGACACTGAAGCTTTCTTT CASSYTGIIPDTEAFF
TRBJ1-4 TRBV20-1 NA NA TGCAGTGCTAGCGACACCAAAGGGGAAAAACTGTTTTTT CSASDTKGEKLFF
TRBJ2-7 TRBV24-1 NA many TGTGCCACCAGTGATCCGCGGGGCGAGCAGTACTTC CATSDPRGEQYF
TRBJ2-3 TRBV20-1 TRBD2 NA TGCAGTGCTGGTCCTAGCGGGGGGGTGAAGGATACGCAGTATTTT CSAGPSGGVKDTQYF
TRBJ2-7 TRBV29-1 TRBD1 NA TGCAGCGCGGGACAGGGGTTATTTTCCGAGCAGTACTTC CSAGQGLFSEQYF
TRBJ2-7 TRBV20-1 NA NA TGCAGTGCTAGAGACAGCTCCTCCTACGAGCAGTACTTC CSARDSSSYEQYF
TRBJ2-2 TRBV7-9 NA NA TGTGCCAGCAGCCTTCCGAGGGGCTTCGCCGGGGAGCTGTTTTTT CASSLPRGFAGELFF
TRBJ2-1 TRBV7-9 NA NA TGTGCCAGCAGCCCCCTGCGTAACAATGAGCAGTTCTTC CASSPLRNNEQFF
TRBJ1-1 TRBV20-1 NA NA TGCAGTGCTCCTGGACAGCTCACTGAAGCTTTCTTT CSAPGQLTEAFF
TRBJ2-3 TRBV12-3/TRBV12-4 TRBD2 few TGTGCCAGCAGTTTGGAGCGGGGGGTCTATACGCAGTATTTT CASSLERGVYTQYF
TRBJ2-3 TRBV11-2 TRBD2 once TGTGCCAGCAGCAAAAGGACTAGCGGGAGAGCTGCAGATACGCAGTATTTT CASSKRTSGRAADTQYF
TRBJ1-6 TRBV12-3/TRBV12-4 NA few TGTGCCAGCAGTTTGGGCAGCGGCTTAGGGGCCCTCCACTTT CASSLGSGLGALHF
TRBJ2-7 TRBV28 NA many TGTGCCAGCACAACAGGGCTAGCCTACGAGCAGTACTTC CASTTGLAYEQYF
TRBJ2-5 TRBV4-2 NA NA TGTGCCAGCAGCCAAGATCAAGGGGTAGAGACCCAGTACTTC CASSQDQGVETQYF
TRBJ2-5 TRBV28 NA few TGTGCCAGCAGTATATTCCAAGAGACCCAGTACTTC CASSIFQETQYF
TRBJ1-6 TRBV5-4 NA NA TGTGTCAGCAGCTTGTTCCCAGGTCAGGCGAATTCACCCCTCCACTTT CVSSLFPGQANSPLHF
TRBJ2-7 TRBV20-1 TRBD2 NA TGCAGTGCTAGAGCCGACACTAGCGACTCCTACGAGCAGTACTTC CSARADTSDSYEQYF
TRBJ2-2 TRBV9 TRBD2 NA TGTGCCAGCAGCGCAGTGACTAGCACAACCGGGGAGCTGTTTTTT CASSAVTSTTGELFF
TRBJ2-1 TRBV28 NA many TGTGCCAGCAGTTTTCCGACAGGACCTGAGCAGTTCTTC CASSFPTGPEQFF
TRBJ1-2 TRBV6-6 NA many TGTGCCAGCAGTTACTCGCTTGTCAGGGGAGGCTACACCTTC CASSYSLVRGGYTF
TRBJ1-2 TRBV2 TRBD1 many TGTGCCAGCAGTGAATTTAAGGGGACAGGGCAGGGTGGCTACACCTTC CASSEFKGTGQGGYTF
TRBJ2-1 TRBV28 TRBD2 NA TGTGCCAGCAGTTTATACCCGGGACTAGCGGGAGGGAACTACAATGAGCAGTTCTTC CASSLYPGLAGGNYNEQFF
TRBJ1-4 TRBV27 NA few TGTGCCAGCAGTGTCAGGGAGGGCGGAGAAAAACTGTTTTTT CASSVREGGEKLFF
TRBJ1-2 TRBV12-3/TRBV12-4 TRBD1 few TGTGCCAGCAGTGCCGGGACAGGGATCTATGGCTACACCTTC CASSAGTGIYGYTF
TRBJ2-7 TRBV5-1 NA NA TGCGCCAGCAGCTTGGTGGCAGCTTTAACTAACGAGCAGTACTTC CASSLVAALTNEQYF
TRBJ2-2 TRBV20-1 TRBD2 NA TGCAGTGCTAGACCTTTAGCGGGAGGTCGGACCGGGGAGCTGTTTTTT CSARPLAGGRTGELFF
TRBJ2-1 TRBV12-3/TRBV12-4 NA few TGTGCCAGCAGTTTAAGCGAGGGGGGGCAGTTCTTC CASSLSEGGQFF